Below are 16 T cell receptor beta chains sequenced from a single sample in a study of cytomegalovirus exposure and HLA in healthy donors. The PCR had 60 Vbeta and 13 Jbeta primers. Produced via immunoSEQ multiplex PCR; TCRdb's table is partial and in-frame only. This sample carries roughly 200,000 clones, 70% to 80% of them seen once, and the ten largest clones take approximately 0.7%. The sample consisted of PBMCs. The receptors here all came from a woman aged 40 to 49 in good health and CMV-seronegative.

V is TRBV7-3 and J is TRBJ2-2, with D maybe TRBD1 (6 bases). CDR1 is SGHTA and CDR2 is FQGTGA in the germline V gene. Trimming removed 5 bases from V and 4 bases from J, with 11 bases in between. This CDR3 is 14 amino acids long. CDR3 bases: TGTGCCAGCAGCCAAGGGACATCCACCGGGGAGCTGTTTTTT. Its protein product is CASSQGTSTGELFF.

This clone was detected only a few times. The CDR3 here is CASSLTDTPYGYTF. The CDR3 DNA reads TGTGCCAGCAGCTTGACAGATACCCCATATGGCTACACCTTC. The rearrangement links TRBV5-6 to TRBJ1-2; D remains ambiguous. The CDR3 totals 14 residues. V was cut by 1 base and J by 5 bases, with 12 bases left in between. CDR1 and CDR2 (germline): SGHDT, YYEEEE. The whole variable domain, filled in from reference TRBV5-6 and TRBJ1-2, reads DAGVTQSPTHLIKTRGQQVTLRCSPKSGHDTVSWYQQALGQGPQFIFQYYEEEERQRGNFPDRFSGHQFPNYSSELNVNALLLGDSALYLCASSLTDTPYGYTFGSGTRLTVV.

The chain has TRBV7-3 and TRBJ2-2; tentatively, D is TRBD1 (6 bases). Germline V lookup: CDR1 SGHTA, CDR2 FQGTGA. The V end lost 5 bases, the J end lost 4 bases, and 8 bases lay between the germline ends. The CDR3 has 13 amino acids. CDR3 DNA: TGTGCCAGCAGCCCGGACAGCACCGGGGAGCTGTTTTTT. Its translation: CASSPDSTGELFF.

V usage is TRBV9 and J usage is TRBJ1-1; no reliable D call. CDR1 and CDR2 (germline): SGDLS, YYNGEE. The CDR3 runs 15 residues. V was clipped by 0 bases and J by 4 bases, with 13 bases between them. CDR3 region: CASSVEEGSGTEAFF. CDR3 nucleotides: TGTGCCAGCAGCGTAGAGGAGGGATCTGGCACTGAAGCTTTCTTT. Based on the CDR3 plus reference TRBV9 and TRBJ1-1, the full variable domain is DSGVTQTPKHLITATGQRVTLRCSPRSGDLSVYWYQQSLDQGLQFLIQYYNGEERAKGNILERFSAQQFPDLHSELNLSSLELGDSALYFCASSVEEGSGTEAFFGQGTRLTVV.

The chain recombines TRBV6-4 with TRBJ1-2; D remains unclear. The CDR3 sequence is 16 residues long. Germline V gene sequence: CDR1 MRHNA, CDR2 SNTAGT. Trimming pared 8 bases from V and 8 bases from J, leaving 27 bases between. CDR3 in amino acids: CASSEKYAGVQSGYTF. CDR3 DNA: TGTGCCAGCTCTGAAAAATACGCCGGGGTCCAGTCGGGCTACACCTTC.

The chain combines TRBV30 with TRBJ1-2; D gene unclear. The CDR3 has 13 amino acids. Germline-derived CDR1 and CDR2 are GTSNPN and SVGIG (reference sequence). Trimming took off 7 bases at V and 5 bases at J, with 17 bases between the two ends. CDR3 bases: TGTGCCTCCCCGAGGGTGTTAGGGTATGGCTACACCTTC. Protein: CASPRVLGYGYTF. Full variable domain (rest looked up from reference TRBV30 and TRBJ1-2): SQTIHQWPATLVQPVGSPLSLECTVEGTSNPNLYWYRQAAGRGLQLLFYSVGIGQISSEVPQNLSASRPQDRQFILSSKKLLLSDSGFYLCASPRVLGYGYTFGSGTRLTVV.

The chain carries TRBV14 and TRBJ2-5; 9 nucleotides match TRBD1. V gave up 5 bases and J gave up 7 bases; unmatched junction bases: 5. The CDR3 spans 13 residues. Germline V lookup: CDR1 SGHDN, CDR2 FVKESK. The CDR3 sequence is CASSWDRAATQYF. The CDR3 DNA sequence: TGTGCCAGCAGCTGGGACAGGGCTGCGACCCAGTACTTC.

V usage is TRBV7-9 and J usage is TRBJ2-2; no reliable D call. The V and J ends lost 1 base and 6 bases respectively, with 12 bases between them. This CDR3 spans 15 amino acids. Germline CDR1 reads SEHNR; CDR2 reads FQNEAQ (reference sequence). DNA for the CDR3: TGTGCCAGCAGCTTAGATAGTACTCATCCCGGGGAGCTGTTTTTT. This sequence encodes CASSLDSTHPGELFF.

V and J are TRBV5-6 and TRBJ2-5; 7 bases are shared with TRBD2. The junction had 7 bases not matched to a gene; V was cut back by 0 bases and J by 5 bases. CDR1 is SGHDT, CDR2 YYEEEE, per germline. The CDR3 sequence is 15 residues long. CDR3 amino acids: CASSLASAGEETQYF. The DNA for the CDR3 is TGTGCCAGCAGCTTGGCATCCGCGGGGGAGGAGACCCAGTACTTC. Based on the CDR3 plus reference TRBV5-6 and TRBJ2-5, the full variable domain is DAGVTQSPTHLIKTRGQQVTLRCSPKSGHDTVSWYQQALGQGPQFIFQYYEEEERQRGNFPDRFSGHQFPNYSSELNVNALLLGDSALYLCASSLASAGEETQYFGPGTRLLVL.

This chain uses TRBV28 with TRBJ1-2; D ambiguous. Trimming took off 2 bases at V and 8 bases at J, with 15 bases between the two ends. Germline V gene data show CDR1 as MDHEN and CDR2 as SYDVKM. This CDR3 region has 14 residues. This CDR3 reads CASSLTQKLAGYTF. CDR3 bases: TGTGCCAGCAGTTTAACCCAAAAGTTAGCAGGCTACACCTTC.

The chain carries TRBV2 and TRBJ1-3, with a tentative D call TRBD1 (6 bases). Trimming left V 4 bases short and J 4 bases short, with 11 bases between. The CDR3 covers 14 residues. The germline CDR1 and CDR2 sequences are SNHLY and FYNNEI. The CDR3 nucleotides are TGTGCCAGCAGTGCAAGGACAGCAGGAAACACCATATATTTT. It yields the protein CASSARTAGNTIYF.

The chain carries TRBV5-6 and TRBJ2-1, with 8 bases fitting TRBD1. V lost 4 bases to trimming and J lost 9 bases; unmatched junction nucleotides: 18. This CDR3 spans 17 amino acids. Looked up from germline, CDR1 is SGHDT and CDR2 is YYEEEE. CDR3: CASSISFRGRLGSEQFF. In nucleotides, the CDR3 is TGTGCCAGCAGCATAAGCTTCAGGGGGCGGTTGGGTAGTGAGCAGTTCTTC.

V and J are TRBV5-1 and TRBJ1-1, with 8 nucleotides matching TRBD1. The CDR3 contains 13 residues. Germline CDR1 reads SGHRS; CDR2 reads YFSETQ. V shed 4 bases, J shed 7 bases, and the junction held 6 bases outside the gene matches. CDR3 nucleotide sequence: TGCGCCAGCAGCGTCCGGGACAGGAGTGAAGCTTTCTTT. It is translated as CASSVRDRSEAFF.

The gene calls are TRBV9 and TRBJ2-3; TRBD2 might be the D (5 bases). Between the trimmed V and J ends, which lost 4 bases and 1 base, there was a span of 16 bases. The CDR3 length is 16 residues. Germline CDR1 and CDR2: SGDLS and YYNGEE. This chain's CDR3 is CASSIRLHTGTDTQYF. The DNA of the CDR3 is TGTGCCAGCAGCATACGACTACACACTGGCACAGATACGCAGTATTTT.

J is TRBJ2-7 and V is TRBV5-1; 7 bases match TRBD1. Germline assignment: CDR1 SGHRS and CDR2 YFSETQ. V shed 6 bases, J shed 5 bases, and the junction held 11 bases outside the gene matches. The CDR3 sequence is 14 residues long. CDR3 in amino acids: CASTIQTGTHEQYF. CDR3 sequence (DNA): TGCGCCAGCACCATTCAGACAGGGACGCACGAGCAGTACTTC.

The chain recombines TRBV18 with TRBJ1-4; 9 nucleotides match TRBD1. V lost 3 bases to trimming and J lost 7 bases; unmatched junction nucleotides: 18. Germline lookup yields CDR1 KGHSH and CDR2 LQKENI. The CDR3 length is 19 residues. The CDR3 loop is CASSPDRDRVTVLGEKLFF. The CDR3 DNA reads as TGTGCCAGCTCACCGGACCGGGACAGGGTGACTGTGCTTGGTGAAAAACTGTTTTTT.